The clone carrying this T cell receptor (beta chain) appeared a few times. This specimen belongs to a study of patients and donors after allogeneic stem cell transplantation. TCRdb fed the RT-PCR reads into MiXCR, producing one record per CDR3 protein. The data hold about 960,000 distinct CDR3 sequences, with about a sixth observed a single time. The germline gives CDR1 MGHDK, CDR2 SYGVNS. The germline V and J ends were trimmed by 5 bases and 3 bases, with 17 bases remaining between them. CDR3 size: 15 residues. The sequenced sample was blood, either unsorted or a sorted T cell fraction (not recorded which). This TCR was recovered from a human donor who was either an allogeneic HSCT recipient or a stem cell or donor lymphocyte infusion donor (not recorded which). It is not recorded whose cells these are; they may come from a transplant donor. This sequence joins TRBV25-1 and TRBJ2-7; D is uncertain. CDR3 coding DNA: TGTGCCAGCAGTCCCAGTGGTTCGAGTAGCTACGAGCAGTACTTC. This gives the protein CASSPSGSSSYEQYF.